This T cell receptor (beta chain) was sequenced during a study of OX40 agonist ivuxolimab in advanced cancers. Turning to the overall study: The costimulatory receptor OX40 (CD134) was targeted by ivuxolimab, a fully human IgG2 agonistic monoclonal antibody. Intravenous ivuxolimab was administered to patients every 2 weeks at six dose levels: 0.01, 0.1, 0.3, 1.5, 3 and 10 mg/kg. Among the roughly 52 dose-escalation patients, around 19 had hepatocellular carcinoma, approximately 15 melanoma, 9 renal cell carcinoma and 9 head and neck cancer. In the dose-escalation cohort, 82.7% of patients were male, and the mean age was approximately 60 years, with a range of about 23 to 90. Prior anti-PD-1, anti-PD-L1 or anti-CTLA-4 therapy was permitted, and 40% to 50% of dose-escalation patients had received checkpoint inhibitors. Partial responses were achieved by three dose-escalation patients, of whom one had hepatocellular carcinoma and two had cutaneous melanoma. Peripheral TCRbeta sequencing aimed to test whether ivuxolimab altered TCR sequence diversity and caused clonal T-cell expansion. The monotherapy dose-escalation portion (N = 52 patients) of the phase I ivuxolimab trial is reported in the paper. Overall results and qualifications from the work: Which antigens the clonally expanded peripheral T cells were specific for was not determined. Partial responders in the 0.1-3.0 mg/kg groups had among the lowest normalized peripheral clonal expansion, especially among CD8+ T cells. On average, CD8+ T cells showed more expanded clones than CD4+ T cells after ivuxolimab. Low levels of normalized T-cell clonal expansion were also seen in some patients who did not respond. At doses from 0.1 to 3.0 mg/kg, clonal expansion was seen in both CD4+ and CD8+ blood T cells between baseline and week 6.

The germline V gene sets CDR1 to SGHRS and CDR2 to YFSETQ. Germline trimming: 4 bases from V, 4 bases from J; junction bases outside gene matches: 7. The CDR3 measures 15 amino acids from cysteine to phenylalanine. Only the CDR3 portion is preserved as DNA: 45 bases, with reading frame beginning at the first base. Genomic DNA was isolated from the sorted cells so that the TCRbeta CDR3 region could be sequenced. The immunoSEQ Assay was used to sequence the TCRbeta CDR3 regions. TCRdb provides this immuneACCESS table in a form limited to in-frame rearrangements. Some clones are lacking; in checked studies, under half of them reflect an unresolved V gene, and why the rest are absent is not known. The sample table records 80,000 or so clones; around 82% of these occur just once. The top ten constitute 6.5% to 8.5% of the sample. A word on this clone: This receptor's antigen is unknown. Base qualities are not provided; no much larger clone lies one nucleotide away.

Patients with autoimmune disease history or receiving systemic immunosuppression were excluded from the trial. In every dose cohort, peripheral blood was drawn for TCR sequencing at baseline, cycle 4 day 1, and cycle 7 day 1. Samples came from an open-label, multicenter, first-in-human phase I dose-escalation trial of ivuxolimab. Adults with locally advanced or metastatic head and neck squamous cell, hepatocellular, melanoma or renal cell carcinoma were enrolled in the trial. Before TCR sequencing, CD4+ T cells and CD8+ T cells from peripheral blood were sorted into separate populations. The clonotype comes from an adult with an advanced solid tumor such as melanoma, head and neck, liver or kidney cancer. The chain links TRBV5-1 with TRBJ2-2; 7 junctional bases match TRBD1. The specimen was CD4+ or CD8+ T cells sorted from blood, collected in a trial of the OX40 agonist ivuxolimab. CDR3 protein: CASSLGTVGTGELFF. The sequence in DNA is TGCGCCAGCAGCCTCGGGACAGTGGGCACCGGGGAGCTGTTTTTT.